This T cell receptor (beta chain) is drawn from a study of T cells in Graves' hyperthyroidism and ophthalmopathy. Study outcomes and limitations: Expanded thyroid clonotypes (above 0.001) were mostly also found in blood. Stable hyperthyroidism and ophthalmopathy were separated using 13 V-J signatures.

Amplified TCR beta CDR3 regions derived from RNA transcripts. First-round RT-PCR targeting the TCR CDR3 was performed with the HTBI primer set. TCRdb reprocessed the multiplex PCR reads via MiXCR and lists one record per CDR3 protein. The sample yields fewer than 650,000 distinct CDR3 sequences, approximately 15% seen once. The sample holds many counts of this clonotype. Its specificity is not known. With 6 bases removed from V and 2 bases from J, the gap between germline ends came to 11 bases. The CDR3 is made up of 14 amino acids. Ophthalmopathy patients all had a Clinical Activity Score of at least 3, a NOSPECS grade of at least 4 and disease under 3 months old.

The receptor's source is a woman between 18 and 29 years old with Graves' ophthalmopathy. The sequenced material came from blood. The V gene is TRBV12-3 or TRBV12-4, the J gene TRBJ2-4; TRBD1 might be the D (5 bases). The CDR3 sequence is CASRGRGSKNIQYF. Written as DNA, the CDR3 is TGTGCCAGCAGGGGAAGGGGATCCAAAAACATTCAGTACTTC.